This entry features one T cell receptor (beta chain) sequence. In the original processing: Reference gene primer amplification in the assay estimated nucleated cell counts. TCRdb's copy holds only in-frame clones and misses some; the assay was immunoSEQ multiplex PCR. V and J calls and clone size are as listed in that table; D and trimming were resolved from the DNA. Seen here are 130,000 to 150,000 clones, over 70% observed once, and the top ten hold approximately 2%. This entry comes from a study of blood T cell repertoires in COVID-19. Study-level background: Italy, Spain and the United States were the sources of the convalescent and acute COVID-19 samples. PBMCs, B-cell-depleted T cells, or T cells provided the cDNA or gDNA that made up the material.

The sequenced sample consisted of peripheral blood. The TCR sequence derives from a woman between 55 and 75 years old with acute or convalescent COVID-19.

CDR3 region: CAWTRPAGGRYNEQFF. CDR3 bases: TGTGCCTGGACCCGCCCAGCGGGAGGTCGGTACAATGAGCAGTTCTTC. The chain carries TRBV30 and TRBJ2-1; TRBD2 matches at 9 bases. Per the germline V gene, CDR1 is GTSNPN and CDR2 is SVGIG (reference sequence). The CDR3 totals 16 residues. The junction had 11 bases not matched to a gene; V was cut back by 4 bases and J by 4 bases.